This TCR beta chain was sequenced during a study of metastatic and nonmetastatic thyroid tumors. About this clone: Its matching antigen is unknown.

The V gene's germline CDR1 is LGHNA and CDR2 YNFKEQ. V shed 9 bases, J shed 4 bases, and the junction held 8 bases outside the gene matches. The length of the CDR3 is 14 residues. TCRdb re-called the PCR reads via MiXCR. There are under 45,000 clones in the sample; 28% occur only once, and more than 9% lies in the top ten. No treatment had been given to any patient before thyroid surgery. Notes on the study in general: Benign nodules were reported to have significantly lower TCR beta diversity than malignant thyroid tumors, in blood and tumor.

The chain uses TRBV4-2 and TRBJ2-3; 9 bases fit TRBD2. The origin of this receptor is a male donor with papillary thyroid cancer or a benign thyroid nodule (not recorded which). Some clones in this sample may be carry-over from other donors' samples. Sequenced sample: blood. CDR3 DNA sequence: TGTGCCAGTGGGGGCGCGGGAGGGGCAGATACGCAGTATTTT. Amino acid sequence: CASGGAGGADTQYF.